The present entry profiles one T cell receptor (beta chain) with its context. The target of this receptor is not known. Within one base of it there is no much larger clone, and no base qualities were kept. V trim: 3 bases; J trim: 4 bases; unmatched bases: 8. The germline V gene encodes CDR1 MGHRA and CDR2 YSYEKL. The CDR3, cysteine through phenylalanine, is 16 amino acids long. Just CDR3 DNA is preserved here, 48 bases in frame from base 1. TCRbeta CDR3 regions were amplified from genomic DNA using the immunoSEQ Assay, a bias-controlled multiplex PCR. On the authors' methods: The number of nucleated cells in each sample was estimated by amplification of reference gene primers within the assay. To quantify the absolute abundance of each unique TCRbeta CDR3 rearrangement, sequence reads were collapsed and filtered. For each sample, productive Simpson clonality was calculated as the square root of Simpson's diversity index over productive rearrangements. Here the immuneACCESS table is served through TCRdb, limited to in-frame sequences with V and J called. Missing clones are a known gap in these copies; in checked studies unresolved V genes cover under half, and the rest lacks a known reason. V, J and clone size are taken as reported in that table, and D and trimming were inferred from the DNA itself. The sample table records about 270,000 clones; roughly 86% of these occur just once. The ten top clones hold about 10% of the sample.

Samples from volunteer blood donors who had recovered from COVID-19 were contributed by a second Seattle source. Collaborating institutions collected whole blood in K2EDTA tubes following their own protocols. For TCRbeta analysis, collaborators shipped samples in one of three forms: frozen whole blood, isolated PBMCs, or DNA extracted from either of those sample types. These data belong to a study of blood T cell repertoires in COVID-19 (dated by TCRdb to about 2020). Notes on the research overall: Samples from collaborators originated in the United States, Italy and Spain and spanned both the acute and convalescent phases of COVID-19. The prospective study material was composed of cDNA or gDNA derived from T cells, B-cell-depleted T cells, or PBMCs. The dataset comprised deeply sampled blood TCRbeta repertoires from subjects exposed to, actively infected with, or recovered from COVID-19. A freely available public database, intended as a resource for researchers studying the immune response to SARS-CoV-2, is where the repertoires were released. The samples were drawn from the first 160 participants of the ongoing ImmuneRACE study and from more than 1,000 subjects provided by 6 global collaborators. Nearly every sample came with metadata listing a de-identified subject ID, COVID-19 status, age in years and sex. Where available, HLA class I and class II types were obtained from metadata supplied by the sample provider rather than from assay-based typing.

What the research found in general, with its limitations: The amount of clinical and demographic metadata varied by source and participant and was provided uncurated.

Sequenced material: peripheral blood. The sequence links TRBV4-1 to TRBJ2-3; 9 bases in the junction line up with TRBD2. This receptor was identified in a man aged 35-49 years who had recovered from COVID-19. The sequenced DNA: TGCGCCAGCAGCCACGGATTAGCGGGAGCCCCAGATACGCAGTATTTT. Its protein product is CASSHGLAGAPDTQYF.